This T cell receptor beta chain is from a study of OX40 agonist ivuxolimab in advanced cancers. With respect to the entire study: Ivuxolimab was a fully human IgG2 agonistic monoclonal antibody targeting the costimulatory receptor OX40 (CD134). Intravenous ivuxolimab was administered to patients every 2 weeks at six dose levels: 0.01, 0.1, 0.3, 1.5, 3 and 10 mg/kg. Of the approximately 50 patients in dose escalation, about 20 had hepatocellular carcinoma, some 15 had melanoma, 9 had renal cell carcinoma and 9 had head and neck cancer. In the dose-escalation cohort, 65% to 85% of patients were male, and the mean age was around 60 years with a range of 23 to 79. Patients were allowed to have had prior anti-PD-1, anti-PD-L1 or anti-CTLA-4 therapy, and 40% of the dose-escalation patients had been treated with checkpoint inhibitors. Three dose-escalation patients achieved partial responses, one with hepatocellular carcinoma and two with cutaneous melanoma. The point of sequencing TCRbeta in the periphery was to test whether ivuxolimab changed TCR sequence diversity and drove clonal T-cell expansion. The paper describes the monotherapy dose-escalation part (N of about 55 patients) of the phase I trial of ivuxolimab.

V loses 5 bases of germline sequence and J loses 5 bases, and the interval between the two ends is 12 bases. From the cysteine up to the phenylalanine, the CDR3 has a length of 13 residues. The sequence is cut down to CDR3 DNA, 39 bases in frame from base 1. CDR1 and CDR2, looked up from the germline V gene, are SGHTA and FQGTGA. Genomic DNA was isolated from the sorted cells so that the TCRbeta CDR3 region could be sequenced. TCRbeta CDR3 regions were sequenced using the immunoSEQ Assay. TCRdb limited this immuneACCESS table to in-frame rearrangements with V and J called. A share of clones is missing; checked studies link under half to unresolved V genes, and the rest is unexplained. For this sample the table gives 65,000 to 95,000 clones, of which roughly nine tenths were detected only once. The ten largest clones add up to about 5% of the sample. This clone was picked up a small number of times. Its antigen is still unknown. No per-base quality is available; no much larger clone lies one base away.

What the authors observed across the whole study: In the 0.1-3.0 mg/kg groups, partial responders had among the lowest normalized peripheral clonal expansion, particularly in CD8+ T cells. At doses of 0.1 to 3.0 mg/kg, clonal expansion of both CD4+ and CD8+ blood T cells was observed from baseline to week 6. After ivuxolimab, CD8+ T cells had more expanded clones than CD4+ T cells on average. Low levels of normalized T-cell clonal expansion were also seen in some patients who did not respond. Antigen specificity was not determined for the clonally expanded peripheral T cells.

The trial excluded patients who had a history of autoimmune disease or who were on systemic immunosuppression. In every dose cohort, peripheral blood was drawn for TCR sequencing at baseline, cycle 4 day 1, and cycle 7 day 1. The samples were taken from a phase I, first-in-human, multicenter, open-label dose-escalation trial of ivuxolimab. Adults with locally advanced or metastatic head and neck squamous cell, hepatocellular, melanoma or renal cell carcinoma were enrolled in the trial. CD4+ and CD8+ T cells were sorted separately from peripheral blood before TCR sequencing. The sample here was CD4+ or CD8+ T cells sorted from blood, taken in a trial of the OX40 agonist ivuxolimab. Here the chain combines TRBV7-3 and TRBJ2-5; the D gene is perhaps TRBD1, from 5 matching bases. This receptor was taken from an adult with an advanced solid tumor such as melanoma, head and neck, liver or kidney cancer. The CDR3 region: CASSADSYETQYF. The nucleotide sequence reads TGTGCCAGCAGCGCAGACAGCTATGAGACCCAGTACTTC.